The 4 T cell receptor beta chains in this list originate from one sample, sequenced in a study of shared clonotypes between healthy human individuals. Clones were read by immunoSEQ multiplex PCR, and TCRdb kept only the in-frame ones, dropping some. This sample has roughly 2 million clones, with around 96% found just once. CD45RO-negative, CCR7-selected cells formed the naive CD8 fraction, which excluded terminally differentiated effector memory CD45RA+ cells. The specimen sequenced was naive CD8+ T cells sorted from blood. Source of these receptors: a man between 18 and 35 years old in good health.

This sequence joins TRBV6-9 and TRBJ2-2; 8 bases match TRBD1. Trimming removed 2 bases from V and 3 bases from J; junction bases left unmatched: 14. Germline V lookup: CDR1 MNHGY, CDR2 SVAAGI. The CDR3 has 19 amino acids. The CDR3 region has the DNA TGTGCCAGCAGTTATGGGTCCGACAGGGGCCACGATTACACCGGGGAGCTGTTTTTT. It specifies CASSYGSDRGHDYTGELFF.

DNA for the CDR3: TGTGCCAGCAGTTACTTTGACACCGCGAGCGAGCAGTACTTC. Its translation is CASSYFDTASEQYF. The rearrangement links TRBV6-8 to TRBJ2-7; D is uncertain. The germline V and J ends were trimmed by 1 base and 6 bases, with 13 bases remaining between them. CDR3 length: 14 amino acids. Germline lookup yields CDR1 MNHGY and CDR2 SAAAGT.

The gene calls are TRBV7-9 and TRBJ1-4; TRBD1 might be the D (6 bases). V was clipped by 4 bases and J by 0 bases, with 15 bases between them. Germline assignment: CDR1 SEHNR and CDR2 FQNEAQ (reference sequence). The CDR3 extends over 17 amino acids. The CDR3 DNA reads as TGTGCCAGCAGCTCCCTACGGGACATCTCAACTAATGAAAAACTGTTTTTT. This sequence encodes CASSSLRDISTNEKLFF.

The rearrangement uses TRBV30 and TRBJ1-3; D call uncertain. Between the trimmed V and J ends, which lost 0 bases and 0 bases, there was a span of 15 bases. Germline CDR1 GTSNPN, CDR2 SVGIG (reference sequence). The CDR3 spans 17 residues. CDR3 protein: CAWSVIPAAHSGNTIYF. The DNA for the CDR3 is TGTGCCTGGAGTGTTATCCCGGCCGCCCACTCTGGAAACACCATATATTTT.